This T cell receptor beta chain was captured in a study of T cells after yellow fever vaccination. Study at large: Preparation used SMART-Seq v4 Ultra Low Input for the low-cell-number fractions. Regarding the study as a whole: Relatively few clonotypes were ones that appeared in both CD4 and CD8 compartments. Most clones from primary vaccination resurfaced after the booster (around 95% CD4, around 89% CD8).

A universal primer site and UMIs were added as TCR cDNA was made by 5'RACE template switching. TCRdb itself ran the 5' RACE reads through MiXCR, one entry per CDR3 protein. The sample lists about 69,000 distinct CDR3 sequences; 5% to 6.5% were seen once. This clonotype was seen ten or more times. The antigen is undetermined. The CDR3 is made up of 16 amino acids. V shed 5 bases, J shed 2 bases, and the junction held 5 bases outside the gene matches. Germline CDR1 is SGHTA and CDR2 is FQGNSA. The source of this sequence is a man between 18 and 35 years old who received the YFV17D yellow fever vaccine. The chain employs TRBV7-2 and TRBJ2-3, with 12 bases lining up with TRBD2. Here the sequenced sample was CD4+ T cells sorted from PBMCs, taken roughly 15 days after the first yellow fever vaccination. In DNA, the CDR3 is TGTGCCAGCAGCAACCGACTAGCGGGGGACACAGATACGCAGTATTTT. Its protein product is CASSNRLAGDTDTQYF.